This TCR beta chain emerged from a study of blood T cell repertoires in COVID-19. Study information: Material from acute and convalescent COVID-19 was sourced from the United States, Italy and Spain. In each case, the material was cDNA or gDNA derived from T cells, B-cell-depleted T cells, or PBMCs.

Original processing methods: Estimation of nucleated cell counts relied on the amplification of reference gene primers. Assay used: immunoSEQ multiplex PCR; TCRdb lists only in-frame clones, some missing. That table is the source of V, J and clone size, and D and trimming were worked out from the DNA. The table shows approximately 390,000 clones, with nearly 90% occurring only once. V dropped 5 bases and J dropped 3 bases, with 9 bases sitting between them. The CDR3 sequence is 13 residues long. The rearrangement uses TRBV12-3 or TRBV12-4 and TRBJ2-3; D gene uncertain. The sequence came from a man younger than 30 with active or convalescent COVID-19. Sequencing used peripheral blood. In DNA, the CDR3 is TGTGCCAGCAGTCCCCCTACTACAGATACGCAGTATTTT. It yields the protein CASSPPTTDTQYF.